These 30 T cell receptor beta chains came from one sample sequenced in a study of cytomegalovirus exposure and HLA in healthy donors. The PCR was carried out with 60 Vbeta primers and 13 Jbeta primers. Assay: immunoSEQ multiplex PCR; the TCRdb copy retains only in-frame clones and omits some. The sample includes about 160,000 clones, 80% of them seen just once. Input material: PBMCs. Receptors were obtained from a male donor in good health and CMV-seropositive.

The gene calls are TRBV7-9 and TRBJ2-3; the D is unclear. Trimming left V 5 bases short and J 7 bases short, with 13 bases between. Germline lookup yields CDR1 SEHNR and CDR2 FQNEAQ (reference sequence). CDR3 length: 13 amino acids. CDR3 in DNA: TGTGCCAGCAGCCGTCCTAGAGGTAATACGCAGTATTTT. This gives the protein CASSRPRGNTQYF.

The chain employs TRBV9 and TRBJ2-3; no definite D call. The CDR3 is 17 amino acids. Germline V CDR1 and CDR2: SGDLS, YYNGEE. The V end was cut by 2 bases, the J end by 2 bases, with 18 bases between. CDR3 sequence: CASSVGPEPAYTDTQYF. The CDR3 region has the DNA TGTGCCAGCAGCGTGGGCCCCGAGCCCGCCTACACAGATACGCAGTATTTT.

The chain has TRBV7-9 and TRBJ1-1, with 11 bases identical to TRBD1. CDR1 and CDR2 (germline): SEHNR, FQNEAQ (reference sequence). The CDR3 covers 15 residues. The J segment lost 7 bases and the V segment lost 3 bases, leaving 7 bases of the junction unmatched. CDR3 protein: CASSLGGQGEGEAFF. In DNA, the CDR3 is TGTGCCAGCAGCTTGGGGGGACAGGGGGAAGGTGAAGCTTTCTTT.

A word on this clone: The junction and the germline gene differ at one end; a read error may be behind it. The chain joins TRBV6-5 to TRBJ1-4; D possibly corresponds to TRBD1 (6 bases). This CDR3 comprises 15 residues. Germline V gene sequence: CDR1 MNHEY, CDR2 SVGAGI. Here the CDR3 reads CASIISGTTNEKLFF. For the CDR3, the DNA is TGTGCCAGCATTATTTCCGGGACAACAAATGAAAAACTGTTTTTT.

V and J are TRBV11-1 and TRBJ2-5; D remains unclear. V lost 5 bases and J lost 6, with 13 bases in between. The germline V gene has CDR1 SGHAT and CDR2 FQDESV (reference sequence). CDR3 size: 13 residues. The CDR3 DNA sequence: TGTGCCAGCAGCGTCCGTCCGGAGAAGACCCAGTACTTC. Translating gives CASSVRPEKTQYF.

The count of this clone is one. V usage is TRBV7-8 and J usage is TRBJ2-7, with 8 positions matching TRBD1. There are 14 residues in the CDR3. V shed 4 bases, J shed 5 bases, and the junction held 7 bases outside the gene matches. The germline CDR1 and CDR2 sequences are SGHVS and FQNEAQ. CDR3 coding DNA: TGTGCCAGCAGCTCCGGACAGGGAGGTGACGAGCAGTACTTC. This sequence encodes CASSSGQGGDEQYF.

The chain is built from TRBV6-1 and TRBJ1-1; the D is unclear. The V and J ends lost 7 bases and 4 bases respectively, with 13 bases between them. The CDR3 length is 13 residues. The germline CDR1 and CDR2 sequences are MNHNS and SASEGT. CDR3 coding DNA: TGTGCCAGCACGCCCCCATGGCCCACTGAAGCTTTCTTT. It is translated as CASTPPWPTEAFF.

The V call is TRBV27, the J call TRBJ2-3; D is undetermined. The CDR3 consists of 14 residues. The V gene lost 2 bases and the J gene lost 2 bases, with 8 bases spanning the gap. Germline CDR1 MNHEY, CDR2 SMNVEV (reference sequence). This CDR3 reads CASSLRDDTDTQYF. In DNA form, the CDR3 reads TGTGCCAGCAGTTTACGCGATGACACAGATACGCAGTATTTT.

V usage is TRBV4-2 and J usage is TRBJ1-3, with a weak D call TRBD1 (5 bases). The length of the CDR3 is 16 residues. The germline V and J ends were trimmed by 0 bases and 0 bases, with 9 bases remaining between them. The germline V gene encodes CDR1 LGHNA and CDR2 YNFKEQ. CDR3 nucleotide sequence: TGTGCCAGCAGCCAAGAGGGAACAGGCTCTGGAAACACCATATATTTT. It encodes CASSQEGTGSGNTIYF.

The chain is built from TRBV5-1 and TRBJ1-2; no firm D call. V gave up 0 bases and J gave up 2 bases, with 8 bases separating them. CDR1 and CDR2 from the germline V gene are SGHRS and YFSETQ. The CDR3 totals 14 residues. CDR3 in amino acids: CASSLGQNNYGYTF. The CDR3, as DNA: TGCGCCAGCAGCTTGGGGCAGAACAACTATGGCTACACCTTC.

The gene calls are TRBV30 and TRBJ1-5, with 9 bases lining up with TRBD1. J lost 6 bases, V lost 3 bases, and 3 bases had no gene match. The CDR3 sequence is 13 residues long. Germline CDR1 and CDR2: GTSNPN and SVGIG (reference sequence). CDR3 sequence (DNA): TGTGCCTGGAGGGGACAGGGTGGTCAGCCCCAGCATTTT. Translation gives CAWRGQGGQPQHF.

The chain links TRBV18 to TRBJ1-1, with TRBD1 as a possible D gene (5 bases). Germline loops: CDR1 KGHSH, CDR2 LQKENI. CDR3 size: 15 residues. V was trimmed by 2 bases and J by 5 bases, leaving 15 bases between them. The CDR3 protein is CASSPVAIGDTEAFF. For the CDR3, the DNA is TGTGCCAGCTCACCAGTAGCCATAGGGGATACTGAAGCTTTCTTT.

The chain joins TRBV27 to TRBJ2-7, with D maybe TRBD2 (5 bases). Germline V lookup: CDR1 MNHEY, CDR2 SMNVEV (reference sequence). The V gene lost 4 bases and the J gene lost 2 bases, with 12 bases spanning the gap. The CDR3 is made up of 14 amino acids. CDR3: CASSSFGETYEQYF. Written as DNA, the CDR3 is TGTGCCAGCAGTTCCTTCGGGGAAACCTACGAGCAGTACTTC.

V usage is TRBV11-3 and J usage is TRBJ1-5; D not resolved. Trimming took off 5 bases at V and 1 base at J, with 12 bases between the two ends. Germline assignment: CDR1 SGHNT and CDR2 YENEEA. The CDR3 contains 15 residues. The CDR3 region is CASSPGGTSNQPQHF. CDR3 nucleotide sequence: TGTGCCAGCAGCCCCGGAGGCACGAGCAATCAGCCCCAGCATTTT. The whole variable domain, remainder taken from reference TRBV11-3 and TRBJ1-5, is EAGVVQSPRYKIIEKKQPVAFWCNPISGHNTLYWYLQNLGQGPELLIRYENEEAVDDSQLPKDRFSAERLKGVDSTLKIQPAELGDSAVYLCASSPGGTSNQPQHFGDGTRLSIL.

V and J are TRBV5-6 and TRBJ2-3; TRBD2 matches 9 bases. V lost 4 bases, J lost 1 base, and 10 bases stayed unmatched. There are 17 residues in the CDR3. CDR1 and CDR2 (germline): SGHDT, YYEEEE. The CDR3 region is CASSHEVLAGRTDTQYF. CDR3 nucleotides: TGTGCCAGCAGCCACGAAGTACTAGCGGGCCGCACAGATACGCAGTATTTT.

This chain uses TRBV7-8 with TRBJ2-7; 7 bases fit TRBD1. Germline V lookup: CDR1 SGHVS, CDR2 FQNEAQ. The J segment lost 1 base and the V segment lost 7 bases, leaving 7 bases of the junction unmatched. This CDR3 is 14 amino acids long. CDR3 region: CASTITGVSYEQYF. Written as DNA, the CDR3 is TGTGCCAGCACCATAACAGGGGTTTCCTACGAGCAGTACTTC.

The V gene is TRBV9, the J gene TRBJ1-6, with a tentative D call TRBD1 (5 bases). Per the germline V gene, CDR1 is SGDLS and CDR2 is YYNGEE. The CDR3 is 15 amino acids. V was trimmed by 3 bases and J by 0 bases, leaving 7 bases between them. CDR3 in DNA: TGTGCCAGCAGCGCGCAGGGCTCCTATAATTCACCCCTCCACTTT. This encodes CASSAQGSYNSPLHF. Based on the CDR3 plus reference TRBV9 and TRBJ1-6, the full variable domain is DSGVTQTPKHLITATGQRVTLRCSPRSGDLSVYWYQQSLDQGLQFLIQYYNGEERAKGNILERFSAQQFPDLHSELNLSSLELGDSALYFCASSAQGSYNSPLHFGNGTRLTVT.

The rearrangement links TRBV7-9 to TRBJ2-7, with 11 bases matching TRBD2. V dropped 5 bases and J dropped 4; count of bases not matched to a gene: 13. The germline gives CDR1 SEHNR, CDR2 FQNEAQ (reference sequence). The CDR3 is 17 amino acids. The CDR3 DNA is TGTGCCAGCAGCCATGGGACTAGCGGCAAATCCCTTTACGAGCAGTACTTC. Its protein product is CASSHGTSGKSLYEQYF.

This chain links TRBV5-1 with TRBJ2-3; 8 bases are a match to TRBD2. This CDR3 is built from 16 residues. Looked up from germline, CDR1 is SGHRS and CDR2 is YFSETQ. V dropped 7 bases and J dropped 0; count of bases not matched to a gene: 10. CDR3 amino acids: CASVASGWSSTDTQYF. The CDR3 DNA reads as TGCGCCAGCGTGGCTAGCGGGTGGTCTAGCACAGATACGCAGTATTTT.

This clone was counted a few times. The V call is TRBV7-3, the J call TRBJ2-1; TRBD2 might be the D (6 bases). V was cut by 5 bases and J by 8 bases, with 16 bases left in between. The germline CDR1 and CDR2 sequences are SGHTA and FQGTGA. The CDR3 is made up of 14 amino acids. CDR3 bases: TGTGCCAGCAGCAGGGGACTTGTCGGGGATGAGCAGTTCTTC. This gives the protein CASSRGLVGDEQFF.

In this sample, this clone turned up a few times. The chain employs TRBV2 and TRBJ1-2; TRBD1 aligns across 7 bases. The CDR3 covers 12 residues. The germline V gene has CDR1 SNHLY and CDR2 FYNNEI. V lost 4 bases, J lost 4 bases, and 0 bases stayed unmatched. The CDR3 coding sequence is TGTGCCAGCAGTGGGGACAGCTATGGCTACACCTTC. It codes for CASSGDSYGYTF.

The J gene is TRBJ2-7, the V gene TRBV10-3; no firm D call. CDR3 length equals 12 residues. Between the trimmed V and J ends, which lost 0 bases and 2 bases, there was a span of 2 bases. CDR1 and CDR2 (germline): ENHRY, SYGVKD. Here the CDR3 reads CAISESTYEQYF. The DNA of the CDR3 is TGTGCCATCAGTGAGTCCACCTACGAGCAGTACTTC.

As DNA, the CDR3 is TGCGCCAGCAGCCCCGGACAGGCTAGGGGCACCATATATTTT. It translates to CASSPGQARGTIYF. This chain joins TRBV5-1 and TRBJ1-3, with 7 bases identical to TRBD1. The V gene's germline CDR1 is SGHRS and CDR2 YFSETQ. This CDR3 is built from 14 residues. After removal of 4 bases from V and 9 bases from J, the junction contained 10 bases not matched to a gene.

V is TRBV13 and J is TRBJ2-3; TRBD2 matches at 11 bases. Germline CDR1 is PRHDT and CDR2 is FYEKMQ (reference sequence). V was pared by 0 bases and J by 5 bases, with 4 bases of the junction left unmatched. The CDR3 is made up of 16 amino acids. The CDR3, as DNA: TGTGCCAGCAGCTTAGGACTAGCGGGAGTGGTAGATACGCAGTATTTT. This encodes CASSLGLAGVVDTQYF.

The chain links TRBV29-1 to TRBJ2-7; D might be TRBD2 (5 bases). The V gene lost 7 bases and the J gene lost 7 bases, with 20 bases spanning the gap. The CDR3 is 13 amino acids. CDR1 SQVTM and CDR2 ANQGSEA come from the germline V gene. CDR3 DNA: TGCAGCGGGGGAGAGGCCCTGGGTCGGGAGCAGTACTTC. It encodes CSGGEALGREQYF.

Regarding this clone: A junction end diverges from the germline sequence, so it may reflect a read error. This chain links TRBV5-1 with TRBJ2-6; 9 nucleotides align to TRBD1. Germline CDR1 SGHRS, CDR2 YFSETQ. The CDR3 loop spans 14 amino acids. The CDR3 DNA reads TGCGCCAGCGGACAGGGGTCTGGGACCAACGTCCTGACTTTC. Translation: CASGQGSGTNVLTF.

The chain is built from TRBV11-2 and TRBJ2-1, with 13 bases that match TRBD2. The CDR3 runs 15 residues. Per the germline V gene, CDR1 is SGHAT and CDR2 is FQNNGV. J was trimmed by 10 bases and V by 5 bases; bases with no gene match: 8. DNA of the CDR3: TGTGCCAGCAGCCCCGGACTAGCGGGAGCAGGAGAGCAGTTCTTC. Its translation: CASSPGLAGAGEQFF.

This sequence joins TRBV2 and TRBJ2-3; D may be TRBD2 (5 bases). Germline CDR1 reads SNHLY; CDR2 reads FYNNEI. V was trimmed by 8 bases and J by 4 bases, leaving 13 bases between them. The CDR3 consists of 13 residues. The CDR3 region is CASAWWESDTQYF. Written as DNA, the CDR3 is TGTGCCAGCGCTTGGTGGGAGTCAGATACGCAGTATTTT.

This CDR3 is CASSLGLAGGTDTQYF. The CDR3 coding sequence is TGTGCCAGCAGCTTAGGACTAGCGGGAGGGACAGATACGCAGTATTTT. The chain is built from TRBV11-3 and TRBJ2-3; 14 positions match TRBD2. V shed 1 base and J 3 bases; nucleotides not matched to a gene: 0. Germline values: CDR1 SGHNT, CDR2 YENEEA. This CDR3 is 16 amino acids long.

The chain carries TRBV28 and TRBJ1-1; 9 bases align to TRBD1. V was clipped by 6 bases and J by 7 bases; unmatched bases: 6. Germline V gives CDR1 MDHEN, CDR2 SYDVKM. The CDR3 runs to 13 residues. CDR3 amino acids: CASRSGQGIEAFF. The CDR3, as DNA: TGTGCCAGCAGATCTGGACAGGGGATTGAAGCTTTCTTT.